The 32 T cell receptor beta chains below come from one sample, sequenced in a study of CD8 T cells in Susac syndrome. Random-hexamer reverse transcription was applied to roughly 0.5 to 1 ug RNA. TCRdb reprocessed the immunoSEQ multiplex PCR reads with MiXCR, giving one entry per CDR3 protein. The sample shows 130,000 to 150,000 distinct CDR3 sequences, 94% of them seen only once. Material for sequencing was CD8+ T cells from PBMCs. These receptor sequences come from a human donor in good health.

V gene TRBV20-1 combines with J gene TRBJ2-7; 8 positions agree with TRBD1. CDR3 size: 12 residues. CDR1 is DFQATT, CDR2 SNEGSKA, per germline (reference sequence). J gave up 6 bases and V 6 bases, and 7 bases lay outside the gene matches. For the CDR3, the DNA is TGCAGTGCAGAGGGACAGGATTTCGAGCAGTACTTC. Translation: CSAEGQDFEQYF.

The V call is TRBV4-2, the J call TRBJ1-3; D not resolved. The CDR3 covers 16 residues. Germline assignment: CDR1 LGHNA and CDR2 YNFKEQ. The V gene lost 3 bases and the J gene lost 0 bases, with 12 bases spanning the gap. The CDR3 reads CASSHGEPSSGNTIYF. As DNA, the CDR3 is TGTGCCAGCAGCCATGGAGAGCCAAGCTCTGGAAACACCATATATTTT.

V usage is TRBV20-1 and J usage is TRBJ1-5, with D possibly being TRBD1 (6 bases). There are 15 residues in the CDR3. V was trimmed by 1 base and J by 7 bases, leaving 17 bases between them. Germline V gene data show CDR1 as DFQATT and CDR2 as SNEGSKA (reference sequence). This chain's CDR3 is CSARGVRTAMQPQHF. In DNA, the CDR3 is TGCAGTGCTAGAGGCGTAAGGACAGCAATGCAGCCCCAGCATTTT.

The V gene is TRBV7-9, the J gene TRBJ2-7; 8 bases agree with TRBD2. Germline lookup yields CDR1 SEHNR and CDR2 FQNEAQ (reference sequence). The ends lost 4 bases at V and 0 bases at J; junction bases unmatched: 5. The CDR3 extends over 15 amino acids. CDR3: CASSSPTSGSYEQYF. The CDR3 DNA follows: TGTGCCAGCAGCTCACCAACTAGCGGCTCCTACGAGCAGTACTTC.

The chain couples TRBV28 to TRBJ2-7; D is ambiguous. The V end was cut by 6 bases, the J end by 5 bases, with 11 bases between. Germline V lookup: CDR1 MDHEN, CDR2 SYDVKM. The CDR3 is 12 amino acids. The CDR3, as DNA: TGTGCCAGCAGCCCCCCCCGGGACGAGCAGTACTTC. It is translated as CASSPPRDEQYF.

The V gene is TRBV29-1, the J gene TRBJ2-1, with D possibly being TRBD1 (6 bases). The CDR3 sequence is 12 residues long. Germline lookup yields CDR1 SQVTM and CDR2 ANQGSEA. Trimming removed 5 bases at V and 6 bases at J, with 11 bases between. Here the CDR3 reads CSVPTGLNEQFF. DNA of the CDR3: TGCAGCGTTCCCACAGGGCTCAATGAGCAGTTCTTC.

The gene calls are TRBV7-2 and TRBJ2-7; 7 bases map to TRBD2. J gave up 3 bases and V 1 base, and 6 bases lay outside the gene matches. Germline CDR1 and CDR2: SGHTA and FQGNSA. This CDR3 has 15 residues. CDR3 DNA sequence: TGTGCCAGCAGCTTAGTTGCGGGGGATCTCTACGAGCAGTACTTC. As protein: CASSLVAGDLYEQYF.

This chain uses TRBV30 with TRBJ2-2; 10 bases are shared with TRBD1. V shed 6 bases, J shed 6 bases, and the junction held 7 bases outside the gene matches. CDR1 and CDR2 from the germline V gene are GTSNPN and SVGIG (reference sequence). This CDR3 is built from 14 residues. The chain's CDR3 is CACQRTGGAGELFF. For the CDR3, the DNA is TGTGCCTGCCAACGGACAGGGGGGGCCGGGGAGCTGTTTTTT.

This clonotype was picked up a small number of times. V gene TRBV14 combines with J gene TRBJ2-1; TRBD2 aligns across 9 bases. Germline CDR1 reads SGHDN; CDR2 reads FVKESK. V gave up 4 bases and J gave up 1 base; unmatched junction bases: 2. The CDR3 sequence is 15 residues long. CDR3 loop: CASSPGLASYNEQFF. DNA for the CDR3: TGTGCCAGCAGCCCCGGACTAGCGTCCTACAATGAGCAGTTCTTC. Combining the CDR3 with reference TRBV14 and TRBJ2-1 gives the whole variable domain EAGVTQFPSHSVIEKGQTVTLRCDPISGHDNLYWYRRVMGKEIKFLLHFVKESKQDESGMPNNRFLAERTGGTYSTLKVQPAELEDSGVYFCASSPGLASYNEQFFGPGTRLTVL.

This sequence joins TRBV29-1 and TRBJ2-5; TRBD1 is a possible D gene (5 bases). The CDR3 is made up of 15 amino acids. Germline CDR1 is SQVTM and CDR2 is ANQGSEA. V lost 8 bases and J lost 5, with 24 bases in between. The CDR3 region is CSLVVFRGGSETQYF. In DNA form, the CDR3 reads TGCAGCCTGGTTGTGTTTAGGGGTGGAAGCGAGACCCAGTACTTC.

The J gene is TRBJ2-1, the V gene TRBV27; 10 bases map to TRBD2. This CDR3 region has 15 residues. Germline trimming cut 5 bases from V and 4 bases from J; bases unmatched to any gene: 5. Germline values: CDR1 MNHEY, CDR2 SMNVEV (reference sequence). The CDR3 loop reads CASSASGRGYNEQFF. The CDR3 bases are TGTGCCAGCAGTGCAAGCGGGAGGGGTTACAATGAGCAGTTCTTC.

The genes are TRBV29-1 and TRBJ2-2; D is ambiguous. Germline-derived CDR1 and CDR2 are SQVTM and ANQGSEA. The CDR3 is 12 residues long. Trimming removed 7 bases at V and 2 bases at J, with 8 bases between. CDR3 bases: TGCAGCGCCCGGACCAACACCGGGGAGCTGTTTTTT. Amino acids: CSARTNTGELFF.

The rearrangement links TRBV20-1 to TRBJ1-4; D possibly corresponds to TRBD1 (6 bases). Trimming removed 6 bases at V and 0 bases at J, with 11 bases between. CDR3 length equals 14 residues. Germline V gene sequence: CDR1 DFQATT, CDR2 SNEGSKA (reference sequence). CDR3: CSATRTATNEKLFF. The CDR3 DNA reads as TGCAGTGCCACCAGGACAGCAACTAATGAAAAACTGTTTTTT.

In this sample, this clonotype turned up once. The V and J genes are TRBV30 and TRBJ2-6, with TRBD1 as a possible D gene (6 bases). This CDR3 spans 14 amino acids. V was cut by 5 bases and J by 0 bases, with 8 bases left in between. The germline CDR1 and CDR2 sequences are GTSNPN and SVGIG (reference sequence). For the CDR3, the DNA is TGTGCCTGGGAAGGGGGCTCTGGGGCCAACGTCCTGACTTTC. This encodes CAWEGGSGANVLTF.

V and J are TRBV29-1 and TRBJ2-7; D call uncertain. The CDR3 consists of 14 residues. From germline, CDR1 is SQVTM and CDR2 ANQGSEA. V was pared by 0 bases and J by 3 bases, with 12 bases between. CDR3 sequence: CSVEDPMENYEQYF. The DNA of the CDR3 is TGCAGCGTTGAAGATCCAATGGAGAACTACGAGCAGTACTTC.

This clonotype was picked up one time. The CDR3: CASSYGQVDGYTF. The CDR3 DNA reads as TGTGCCAGCAGTTATGGCCAGGTGGATGGCTACACCTTC. The V gene is TRBV6-2 or TRBV6-3, the J gene TRBJ1-2; D unresolved. CDR1 and CDR2 (germline): MNHEY, SVGEGT. CDR3 size: 13 residues. The V end lost 3 bases, the J end lost 6 bases, and 11 bases lay between the germline ends.

The J gene is TRBJ2-5, the V gene TRBV16, with D unclear. Trimming took 0 bases from V and 0 from J, leaving 5 bases between them. There are 14 residues in the CDR3. Germline lookup yields CDR1 KGHSY and CDR2 FQNENV. CDR3 bases: TGTGCCAGCAGCCAATCTGGACACCAAGAGACCCAGTACTTC. It is translated as CASSQSGHQETQYF.

The chain carries TRBV27 and TRBJ2-7; 7 bases match TRBD2. The CDR3 runs 16 residues. The junction had 12 bases not matched to a gene; V was cut back by 5 bases and J by 2 bases. Germline values: CDR1 MNHEY, CDR2 SMNVEV (reference sequence). Here the CDR3 DNA reads TGTGCCAGCAGTGCACACGCGGGAGTCACCCCCTACGAGCAGTACTTC. Translating it yields CASSAHAGVTPYEQYF.

V gene TRBV12-3 or TRBV12-4 combines with J gene TRBJ2-3; tentatively, D is TRBD1 or TRBD2 (5 bases each). The V end lost 7 bases, the J end lost 5 bases, and 16 bases lay between the germline ends. The CDR3 runs 14 residues. This CDR3 reads CASTDSSGGDTQYF. The CDR3 nucleotides are TGTGCCAGCACCGACTCTTCTGGGGGAGATACGCAGTATTTT.

CDR3 coding DNA: TGTGCCAGCAGTGCCGGGACGGCAGGCTACGAGCAGTACTTC. Protein product: CASSAGTAGYEQYF. The rearrangement joins TRBV27 to TRBJ2-7, with D tentatively TRBD1 or TRBD2 (5 bases each). Deletions cut 5 bases from V and 3 bases from J, with 14 bases between. The germline V gene has CDR1 MNHEY and CDR2 SMNVEV (reference sequence). This CDR3 contains 14 residues.

This clonotype has just one count. This chain links TRBV30 with TRBJ2-1, with D unresolved. The germline V gene has CDR1 GTSNPN and CDR2 SVGIG (reference sequence). With 2 bases removed from V and 3 bases from J, the gap between germline ends came to 8 bases. This CDR3 region has 13 residues. CDR3 bases: TGTGCCTGGAGTCGGGTGGGCTACAATGAGCAGTTCTTC. Protein product: CAWSRVGYNEQFF.

V is TRBV5-1 and J is TRBJ2-7; 7 bases agree with TRBD1. The germline V gene encodes CDR1 SGHRS and CDR2 YFSETQ. J gave up 2 bases and V 4 bases, and 6 bases lay outside the gene matches. This CDR3 contains 14 residues. The CDR3 DNA reads TGCGCCAGCAGCATATGGGACAGCACCTACGAGCAGTACTTC. Translated: CASSIWDSTYEQYF.

The chain employs TRBV7-8 and TRBJ2-7; D remains ambiguous. The CDR3 has 12 amino acids. V was cut by 6 bases and J by 6 bases, with 12 bases left in between. Germline CDR1 reads SGHVS; CDR2 reads FQNEAQ. CDR3 residues: CASSRNLAEQYF. DNA of the CDR3: TGTGCCAGCAGTCGAAATCTTGCCGAGCAGTACTTC. The variable domain in full, completed from reference TRBV7-8 and TRBJ2-7, reads GAGVSQSPRYKVAKRGQDVALRCDPISGHVSLFWYQQALGQGPEFLTYFQNEAQLDKSGLPSDRFFAERPEGSVSTLKIQRTQQEDSAVYLCASSRNLAEQYFGPGTRLTVT.

The chain is built from TRBV27 and TRBJ1-2; TRBD1 matches at 8 bases. Germline lookup yields CDR1 MNHEY and CDR2 SMNVEV (reference sequence). V lost 3 bases and J lost 5; bases outside the gene matches: 8. The CDR3 is 15 amino acids. The CDR3 region is CASSFVAGGAYGYTF. The CDR3 region has the DNA TGTGCCAGCAGTTTTGTCGCAGGGGGCGCTTATGGCTACACCTTC.

The chain recombines TRBV13 with TRBJ2-5; D possibly corresponds to TRBD2 (5 bases). V lost 5 bases and J lost 3, with 10 bases in between. Germline V gene lookup returns CDR1 PRHDT and CDR2 FYEKMQ (reference sequence). The CDR3 is made up of 13 amino acids. In DNA, the CDR3 is TGTGCCAGCAGCGGGCCTAGCAAAGAGACCCAGTACTTC. Protein product: CASSGPSKETQYF.

The rearrangement uses TRBV20-1 and TRBJ2-2, with D uncertain. This CDR3 is built from 14 residues. V lost 0 bases to trimming and J lost 3 bases, with 8 bases between them. CDR1 DFQATT and CDR2 SNEGSKA come from the germline V gene (reference sequence). CDR3 sequence: CSARELGYTGELFF. For the CDR3, the DNA is TGCAGTGCTAGAGAGCTCGGGTACACCGGGGAGCTGTTTTTT.

The rearrangement uses TRBV12-3 or TRBV12-4 and TRBJ2-1; no definite D call. The CDR3 sequence is 14 residues long. Deletions cut 6 bases from V and 3 bases from J, with 12 bases between. The CDR3 region has the DNA TGTGCCAGCAGCCAACCCGGATACTACAATGAGCAGTTCTTC. As protein: CASSQPGYYNEQFF.

The chain recombines TRBV3-1 with TRBJ2-3, with 9 bases fitting TRBD1. CDR1 is LGHDT and CDR2 is YNNKEL in the germline V gene (reference sequence). The CDR3 consists of 16 residues. V was clipped by 4 bases and J by 4 bases; unmatched bases: 9. The CDR3 region has the DNA TGTGCCAGCAGCCCAACCCGGGACAGGGACCCAGATACGCAGTATTTT. Translating gives CASSPTRDRDPDTQYF.

The genes are TRBV7-9 and TRBJ2-7, with a weak D call TRBD1 (5 bases). The CDR3 loop spans 14 amino acids. V was clipped by 5 bases and J by 5 bases, with 16 bases between them. CDR1 is SEHNR, CDR2 FQNEAQ, per germline (reference sequence). The CDR3 sequence: CASSQPPRVDEQYF. The CDR3, as DNA: TGTGCCAGCAGCCAGCCCCCCAGGGTTGACGAGCAGTACTTC.

This rearrangement joins TRBV30 to TRBJ1-2; D is unresolved. The germline V gene encodes CDR1 GTSNPN and CDR2 SVGIG (reference sequence). The CDR3 consists of 13 residues. V was clipped by 3 bases and J by 4 bases, with 12 bases between them. In nucleotides, the CDR3 is TGTGCCTGGAGCTCAGGAGGGCTCTATGGCTACACCTTC. This gives the protein CAWSSGGLYGYTF.

Only a few counts were recorded for this clonotype. The V gene is TRBV12-3 or TRBV12-4, the J gene TRBJ2-2; D remains ambiguous. V lost 7 bases to trimming and J lost 0 bases, with 3 bases between them. This CDR3 has 12 residues. CDR3 nucleotide sequence: TGTGCCAGCACCTCGAACACCGGGGAGCTGTTTTTT. This codes for CASTSNTGELFF.

J is TRBJ1-4 and V is TRBV6-6, with 7 bases aligning to TRBD1. In germline, CDR1 is MNHNY, CDR2 SVGAGI (reference sequence). The trim removed 2 bases at V and 5 bases at J, leaving 8 bases unmatched. The CDR3 length is 16 residues. The CDR3 sequence is CASSYATGTGNEKLFF. Here the CDR3 DNA reads TGTGCCAGCAGTTACGCGACAGGGACGGGAAATGAAAAACTGTTTTTT.